This entry concerns a single TCR beta chain. TCRdb's table, derived via immunoSEQ multiplex PCR, lists solely in-frame clones and lacks some. The table shows about 270,000 clones, with around 87% occurring only once. This sample was included in a study of blood T cell repertoires in COVID-19. On the study more broadly: The samples span acute and convalescent COVID-19 from the United States, Italy and Spain. The cDNA or gDNA used as material had been derived from T cells, B-cell-depleted T cells, or PBMCs.

The CDR3 is made up of 15 amino acids. Looked up from germline, CDR1 is KGHSH and CDR2 is LQKENI. V lost 2 bases and J lost 7; bases outside the gene matches: 8. The rearrangement joins TRBV18 to TRBJ1-5; 7 bases line up with TRBD1. The sequence was obtained from a woman aged 50 to 60 with acute or convalescent COVID-19. Sequencing used peripheral blood. CDR3 sequence (DNA): TGTGCCAGCTCACCATCAGAGGGGGCTGGGCAGCCCCAGCATTTT. Protein product: CASSPSEGAGQPQHF.